The clone carrying this TCR beta chain was observed at least ten times. V was clipped by 0 bases and J by 5 bases, with 14 bases between them. The CDR3 runs to 17 residues. The germline gives CDR1 MDHEN, CDR2 SYDVKM. The library protocol tagged individual cDNA molecules with unique molecular identifiers. From the 5' RACE reads, TCRdb called clonotypes with MiXCR, one entry per CDR3 protein. The data hold 50,000 to 70,000 distinct CDR3 sequences, with about 9.8% observed a single time. This specimen comes from a study of early T cells in non-severe SARS-CoV-2 infection. Overall study: Sequencing targeted bulk RNA from unsorted whole blood, leaving chains unpaired.

The TCR was taken from an adult who was a healthcare worker with PCR-confirmed SARS-CoV-2 infection or an uninfected control (not recorded which). The chain uses TRBV28 and TRBJ1-6; possibly TRBD1 for D (5 bases). Sample: whole blood. CDR3 loop: CASSLWAGAVNNSPLHF. The CDR3 nucleotides are TGTGCCAGCAGTTTATGGGCCGGGGCAGTAAATAATTCACCCCTCCACTTT.